A selection of T cell receptor beta chains follows, all from one sample in a study of shared clonotypes between healthy human individuals. The method was immunoSEQ multiplex PCR; TCRdb's version includes in-frame clones alone and lacks a portion of them. Among approximately 640,000 clones, about 90% were seen once, and the ten largest hold about 34%. Input material: memory CD8+ T cells from PBMCs. These receptors were taken from a man between 18 and 35 years old in good health. Some clones in this sample may be carry-over from other donors' samples. CDR3s include the opening cysteine and the closing phenylalanine or tryptophan. The D gene is left open where the match is weak. Expanded clones get a size class; other rows say once, few or many, or leave the size out.

v_call,d_call,clone_size,j_call,cdr3_length,cdr3_aa,cdr3_nt
TRBV6-5,-,-,TRBJ2-7,12,CASSTGKNEQYF,TGTGCCAGCAGTACAGGGAAAAACGAGCAGTACTTC
TRBV27,-,once,TRBJ2-7,14,CASSSPGSSYEQYF,TGTGCCAGCAGTTCCCCGGGTTCCTCCTACGAGCAGTACTTC
TRBV9,TRBD1,-,TRBJ2-7,16,CASSATTGTGVHEQYF,TGTGCCAGCAGCGCCACAACCGGGACAGGGGTCCACGAGCAGTACTTC
TRBV4-2,-,-,TRBJ1-3,17,CASSQGVQGAGGNTIYF,TGTGCCAGCAGCCAAGGGGTGCAGGGCGCGGGCGGAAACACCATATATTTT
TRBV28,TRBD2,-,TRBJ2-7,16,CASSPGLAGEPYEQYF,TGTGCCAGCAGTCCGGGACTAGCGGGAGAACCCTACGAGCAGTACTTC
TRBV15,-,-,TRBJ2-7,14,CATSTGARSYEQYF,TGTGCCACCAGCACAGGGGCCCGCTCCTACGAGCAGTACTTC
TRBV28,TRBD2,-,TRBJ2-1,17,CASSARSGVRYNNEQFF,TGTGCCAGCAGCGCCCGTAGCGGGGTGAGGTATAACAATGAGCAGTTCTTC
TRBV27,-,-,TRBJ2-7,12,CASSFWGAEQYF,TGTGCCAGCAGTTTCTGGGGGGCCGAGCAGTACTTC
TRBV4-3,TRBD2,-,TRBJ2-3,14,CASSQGGTRDTQYF,TGCGCCAGCAGCCAAGGGGGGACTAGAGATACGCAGTATTTT
TRBV19,-,once,TRBJ1-1,13,CASCKGFGSEAFF,TGTGCCAGTTGCAAAGGGTTCGGCTCTGAAGCTTTCTTT
TRBV7-9,-,few,TRBJ1-2,17,CASSLGSGRTPGNGYTF,TGTGCCAGCAGCTTAGGAAGCGGCAGAACCCCCGGGAATGGCTACACCTTC
TRBV19,-,-,TRBJ2-5,13,CASRTGSQETQYF,TGTGCCAGTAGGACCGGGAGCCAAGAGACCCAGTACTTC
TRBV19,TRBD2,-,TRBJ2-3,15,CASSLTSVRTDTQYF,TGTGCCAGTAGTCTCACTAGCGTCCGCACAGATACGCAGTATTTT
TRBV5-5,-,-,TRBJ2-4,16,CASSDRTGLAKNIQYF,TGTGCCAGCAGCGATAGAACAGGGTTAGCCAAAAACATTCAGTACTTC
TRBV7-6,TRBD2,-,TRBJ2-1,19,CASSLEGLAGEGWSNEQFF,TGTGCCAGCAGCTTAGAGGGGTTAGCGGGAGAAGGCTGGAGTAATGAGCAGTTCTTC
TRBV19,-,few,TRBJ1-5,13,CASTTYSNQPQHF,TGTGCCAGTACCACCTATAGCAATCAGCCCCAGCATTTT
TRBV7-9,-,-,TRBJ2-1,15,CASSPPAVKYNEQFF,TGTGCCAGCAGCCCTCCAGCGGTTAAATACAATGAGCAGTTCTTC
TRBV27,-,-,TRBJ1-5,14,CASSIGGSNQPQHF,TGTGCCAGCAGCATAGGGGGGAGCAATCAGCCCCAGCATTTT
TRBV10-3,-,-,TRBJ1-2,15,CAITTQKGANYGYTF,TGTGCCATCACCACACAAAAAGGAGCTAACTATGGCTACACCTTC
TRBV28,TRBD1,once,TRBJ2-5,14,CASRRWTGQETQYF,TGTGCCAGCAGGCGGTGGACAGGGCAAGAGACCCAGTACTTC
TRBV5-1,TRBD2,once,TRBJ2-2,19,CASSLVGLAGVPYTGELFF,TGCGCCAGCAGCTTGGTAGGACTAGCGGGAGTTCCGTACACCGGGGAGCTGTTTTTT
TRBV6-5,-,-,TRBJ1-1,15,CASSYSRVTNTEAFF,TGTGCCAGCAGTTACTCGAGGGTAACAAACACTGAAGCTTTCTTT
TRBV15,TRBD2,-,TRBJ2-1,18,CATSTGLAAPSSYNEQFF,TGTGCCACCAGCACCGGACTAGCGGCGCCTAGCTCCTACAATGAGCAGTTCTTC
TRBV5-4,-,-,TRBJ1-2,14,CASSRVGTDYGYTF,TGTGCCAGCAGCCGGGTGGGTACAGACTATGGCTACACCTTC
TRBV6-6,-,-,TRBJ2-7,16,CASSFSPDISSYEQYF,TGTGCCAGCAGTTTCTCACCGGACATATCCTCCTACGAGCAGTACTTC
TRBV19,TRBD2,-,TRBJ2-1,15,CASSIGPSGVNEQFF,TGTGCCAGTAGTATCGGTCCTAGCGGGGTTAATGAGCAGTTCTTC
TRBV9,-,-,TRBJ1-3,16,CASSVGQDSSGNTIYF,TGTGCCAGCAGCGTAGGTCAGGATAGCTCTGGAAACACCATATATTTT
TRBV9,-,-,TRBJ2-1,12,CASSVDRNEQFF,TGTGCCAGCAGCGTAGACAGGAATGAGCAGTTCTTC
TRBV19,TRBD2,-,TRBJ2-7,17,CASSPITTSGSPYEQYF,TGTGCCAGTAGTCCGATCACGACTAGCGGGAGCCCCTACGAGCAGTACTTC
TRBV4-1,-,-,TRBJ2-5,13,CASSQDDEETQYF,TGCGCCAGCAGCCAAGATGACGAGGAGACCCAGTACTTC
TRBV30,TRBD1,-,TRBJ2-7,14,CAWSPGTGNNEQYF,TGTGCCTGGAGTCCCGGGACAGGAAATAACGAGCAGTACTTC
TRBV7-8,-,-,TRBJ1-2,16,CASSPWADSRGGGYTF,TGTGCCAGCAGCCCGTGGGCCGACTCCCGAGGTGGGGGCTACACCTTC
TRBV4-3,-,once,TRBJ1-1,16,CASSQDRAGTYTEAFF,TGCGCCAGCAGCCAAGATCGGGCAGGGACTTACACTGAAGCTTTCTTT
TRBV6-5,-,-,TRBJ1-4,14,CASSYSGSGTGMFF,TGTGCCAGCAGTTACTCGGGGTCAGGGACTGGGATGTTTTTT
TRBV29-1,-,-,TRBJ2-1,13,CSALRGGFNEQFF,TGCAGCGCCCTTAGGGGGGGGTTCAATGAGCAGTTCTTC
TRBV2,TRBD1,-,TRBJ1-2,16,CASYGVGWQGAWGYTF,TGTGCCAGCTATGGGGTCGGTTGGCAGGGGGCATGGGGCTACACCTTC
TRBV2,-,-,TRBJ2-3,15,CASSEYKTGPSRVNF,TGTGCCAGCAGCGAGTACAAAACGGGGCCGAGTCGGGTGAATTTT
TRBV5-6,TRBD2,-,TRBJ2-7,15,CASSFGASGIYEQYF,TGTGCCAGCAGCTTCGGTGCTAGCGGGATCTACGAGCAGTACTTC
TRBV9,TRBD2,-,TRBJ2-4,18,CASSVEGGRNVAKNIQYF,TGTGCCAGCAGCGTAGAGGGCGGGAGAAATGTCGCCAAAAACATTCAGTACTTC
TRBV7-2,-,-,TRBJ2-7,13,CASSPLDGYEQYF,TGTGCCAGCAGCCCCCTGGACGGCTACGAGCAGTACTTC
TRBV27,-,-,TRBJ2-7,13,CASSLLGAYEQYF,TGTGCCAGCAGTTTATTGGGAGCCTACGAGCAGTACTTC
TRBV19,TRBD1,once,TRBJ2-3,16,CASSIGQGLVADTQYF,TGTGCCAGTAGTATAGGACAGGGGTTAGTGGCAGATACGCAGTATTTT
TRBV27,-,-,TRBJ2-1,12,CASSALLSEQFF,TGTGCCAGCAGTGCCCTACTATCTGAGCAGTTCTTC
TRBV15,TRBD1,-,TRBJ1-1,15,CATSRTGNQDTEAFF,TGTGCCACCAGCAGGACAGGGAATCAGGACACTGAAGCTTTCTTT
TRBV19,-,-,TRBJ1-1,15,CASSLAPTMNTEAFF,TGTGCCAGTAGCCTCGCCCCGACCATGAACACTGAAGCTTTCTTT